This is a list of T cell receptor beta chains from one sample in a study of blood T cell repertoires in COVID-19. Libraries were prepared by immunoSEQ multiplex PCR; TCRdb keeps only in-frame clonotypes and omits some of them. The sample yields 150,000 to 200,000 clones, about 90% seen once. Sample: PBMCs or T cells enriched from blood (not recorded which). The receptors shown here come from a human donor with acute COVID-19. The donor label of this sample is uncertain. CDR3s include the opening cysteine and the closing phenylalanine or tryptophan. Fields, in order: clone size, D gene, J gene, V gene, CDR3 protein, CDR3 DNA. D genes are given only for firm matches. Only part of the rows carry a size: once, few, many, or a class if the clone is expanded.

abundance: once
d_gene: TRBD1
j_gene: TRBJ1-3
v_gene: TRBV7-9
CDR3aa: CASSLDRGLPLSGNTIYF
CDR3nt: TGTGCCAGCAGCTTGGACAGGGGCCTTCCCCTCTCTGGAAACACCATATATTTT

abundance: .
d_gene: .
j_gene: TRBJ2-4
v_gene: TRBV21-1
CDR3aa: CASSKEGAGGPAANIQYF
CDR3nt: TGTGCCAGCAGCAAAGAGGGGGCGGGGGGCCCTGCTGCAAACATTCAGTACTTC

abundance: .
d_gene: TRBD1
j_gene: TRBJ1-5
v_gene: TRBV12-3/TRBV12-4
CDR3aa: CASSFQGDQPQHF
CDR3nt: TGTGCCAGCAGTTTCCAGGGGGATCAGCCCCAGCATTTT

abundance: .
d_gene: .
j_gene: TRBJ2-7
v_gene: TRBV7-6
CDR3aa: CASSRQVKGDEQYF
CDR3nt: TGTGCCAGCAGTCGACAGGTGAAGGGTGACGAGCAGTACTTC

abundance: .
d_gene: .
j_gene: TRBJ2-5
v_gene: TRBV24-1
CDR3aa: CATSPWGDGKTQYF
CDR3nt: TGTGCCACCAGTCCCTGGGGCGACGGCAAGACCCAGTACTTC

abundance: .
d_gene: .
j_gene: TRBJ2-5
v_gene: TRBV4-3
CDR3aa: CASSQRTGWETQYF
CDR3nt: TGCGCCAGCAGCCAGCGAACAGGGTGGGAGACCCAGTACTTC

abundance: .
d_gene: .
j_gene: TRBJ2-5
v_gene: TRBV6-5
CDR3aa: CASSYSTGDGETQYF
CDR3nt: TGTGCCAGCAGTTACTCTACGGGGGATGGGGAGACCCAGTACTTC

abundance: .
d_gene: .
j_gene: TRBJ1-1
v_gene: TRBV18
CDR3aa: CASSGGGNTEAFF
CDR3nt: TGTGCCAGCTCCGGCGGGGGAAACACTGAAGCTTTCTTT

abundance: .
d_gene: TRBD2
j_gene: TRBJ2-7
v_gene: TRBV9
CDR3aa: CASSVGLAHEQYF
CDR3nt: TGTGCCAGCAGCGTAGGACTAGCCCACGAGCAGTACTTC

abundance: .
d_gene: TRBD2
j_gene: TRBJ2-7
v_gene: TRBV9
CDR3aa: CASSATSGSYEQYF
CDR3nt: TGTGCCAGCAGCGCTACTAGCGGGAGCTACGAGCAGTACTTC

abundance: once
d_gene: .
j_gene: TRBJ1-5
v_gene: TRBV7-3
CDR3aa: CASSLDGNQPQHF
CDR3nt: TGTGCCAGCAGCTTAGACGGGAACCAGCCCCAGCATTTT

abundance: .
d_gene: TRBD1
j_gene: TRBJ1-2
v_gene: TRBV5-1
CDR3aa: CASSLSWTGGIYGYTF
CDR3nt: TGCGCCAGCAGCTTGTCGTGGACAGGGGGCATCTATGGCTACACCTTC

abundance: .
d_gene: .
j_gene: TRBJ1-1
v_gene: TRBV11-2
CDR3aa: CASSLLGWRGGFMNTEAFF
CDR3nt: TGTGCCAGCAGCTTATTGGGCTGGCGGGGGGGGTTTATGAACACTGAAGCTTTCTTT

abundance: .
d_gene: .
j_gene: TRBJ2-7
v_gene: TRBV7-3
CDR3aa: CASSLGQLAYEQYF
CDR3nt: TGTGCCAGCAGCTTAGGACAGCTGGCCTACGAGCAGTACTTC

abundance: .
d_gene: TRBD1
j_gene: TRBJ1-1
v_gene: TRBV7-9
CDR3aa: CASSSTGGFPNTEAFF
CDR3nt: TGTGCCAGCAGCTCCACAGGGGGGTTCCCGAACACTGAAGCTTTCTTT

abundance: few
d_gene: .
j_gene: TRBJ1-1
v_gene: TRBV4-2
CDR3aa: CASRLGANTEAFF
CDR3nt: TGTGCCAGCAGGTTAGGGGCGAACACTGAAGCTTTCTTT

abundance: .
d_gene: TRBD1
j_gene: TRBJ1-5
v_gene: TRBV27
CDR3aa: CASSLQGANYQPQHF
CDR3nt: TGTGCCAGCAGTTTGCAGGGGGCGAACTATCAGCCCCAGCATTTT

abundance: .
d_gene: .
j_gene: TRBJ1-5
v_gene: TRBV18
CDR3aa: CASSPVPADSNQPQHF
CDR3nt: TGTGCCAGCTCACCAGTCCCGGCGGATAGCAATCAGCCCCAGCATTTT

abundance: .
d_gene: TRBD1
j_gene: TRBJ2-2
v_gene: TRBV7-3
CDR3aa: CASSQGQGRTGELFF
CDR3nt: TGTGCCAGCAGCCAGGGACAGGGTAGGACCGGGGAGCTGTTTTTT

abundance: .
d_gene: .
j_gene: TRBJ2-7
v_gene: TRBV25-1
CDR3aa: CASSEGTAGSYEQYF
CDR3nt: TGTGCCAGCAGTGAGGGGACTGCCGGCTCCTACGAGCAGTACTTC

abundance: .
d_gene: TRBD1
j_gene: TRBJ2-3
v_gene: TRBV7-3
CDR3aa: CASSSGTGRSDTQYF
CDR3nt: TGTGCCAGCAGCTCCGGGACAGGGAGGTCAGATACGCAGTATTTT

abundance: .
d_gene: TRBD1
j_gene: TRBJ2-5
v_gene: TRBV4-2
CDR3aa: CASSQGWDRGSQETQYF
CDR3nt: TGTGCCAGCAGCCAAGGATGGGACAGGGGATCACAAGAGACCCAGTACTTC

abundance: .
d_gene: TRBD2
j_gene: TRBJ2-1
v_gene: TRBV24-1
CDR3aa: CATSDFAGGAGNEQFF
CDR3nt: TGTGCCACCAGTGATTTTGCGGGGGGCGCCGGAAATGAGCAGTTCTTC

abundance: few
d_gene: .
j_gene: TRBJ2-5
v_gene: TRBV19
CDR3aa: CASSPSGERETQYF
CDR3nt: TGTGCCAGTAGTCCCTCCGGGGAGAGGGAGACCCAGTACTTC

abundance: .
d_gene: TRBD1
j_gene: TRBJ1-2
v_gene: TRBV4-3
CDR3aa: CASSQDRGQGGYGYTF
CDR3nt: TGCGCCAGCAGCCAAGACCGGGGACAGGGCGGGTATGGCTACACCTTC

abundance: .
d_gene: .
j_gene: TRBJ2-7
v_gene: TRBV27
CDR3aa: CASSLAGASYEQYF
CDR3nt: TGTGCCAGCAGTTTAGCAGGGGCCTCTTACGAGCAGTACTTC